These T cell receptor beta chains were read from a single sample in a study of blood T cell repertoires in COVID-19. Data came from immunoSEQ multiplex PCR; TCRdb stores just in-frame clones and leaves some out. Of hundreds of thousands of clones listed, around 87% are singletons. Sequencing used peripheral blood. The receptors originated from a woman aged 40-49 years who had recovered from COVID-19. CDR3s include the opening cysteine and the closing phenylalanine or tryptophan. D genes are given only for firm matches.

V gene	J gene	D gene	CDR3 protein
TRBV11-3	TRBJ1-1	TRBD1	CASSLEGTGGSEAFF
TRBV13	TRBJ2-5	NA	CASSPSGGWQTQYF
TRBV30	TRBJ1-1	NA	CAWRDPGQNLDTEAFF
TRBV5-1	TRBJ2-7	TRBD1	CASSLALGQRSSYEQYF
TRBV7-8	TRBJ2-7	TRBD1	CASSLATRTGIYEQYF
TRBV9	TRBJ2-2	TRBD2	CASSVVGGYTGELFF
TRBV10-3	TRBJ1-5	NA	CAISSGQTNSNQPQHF
TRBV6-2/TRBV6-3	TRBJ2-3	NA	CASSFWGVSTDTQYF
TRBV7-9	TRBJ1-2	TRBD1	CASTAGDRANYGYTF
TRBV13	TRBJ2-6	NA	CASSPTGLGANVLTF
TRBV10-3	TRBJ1-2	TRBD1	CAISSGGTGQGYTF
TRBV28	TRBJ2-5	TRBD2	CASSFWSGKRQRGTQYF
TRBV6-5	TRBJ2-1	NA	CASSYSRQYPQFF
TRBV7-8	TRBJ1-3	TRBD1	CASSLRQGGWGNTIYF
TRBV7-2	TRBJ1-4	NA	CASSLDRTNEKLFF
TRBV19	TRBJ1-2	NA	CASSINRDYGYTF
TRBV29-1	TRBJ1-1	NA	CSVEGRGGAFF
TRBV2	TRBJ2-7	TRBD1	CASTGQAVGEQYF
TRBV3-1/TRBV3-2	TRBJ2-1	NA	CASSQGGAGGEQFF
TRBV4-1	TRBJ2-1	NA	CASSQLGLVYNEQFF
TRBV5-1	TRBJ1-1	NA	CASSLAGMNTEAFF
TRBV7-4	TRBJ1-3	NA	CASSLDRRAGSGNTIYF
TRBV27	TRBJ1-3	NA	CASSLGGNSGNTIYF
TRBV7-9	TRBJ2-7	NA	CASSPPTGLYEQYF
TRBV6-5	TRBJ2-5	NA	CASSYALRDGQYF
TRBV19	TRBJ2-1	NA	CASSIGNLGGRTDNEQFF
TRBV29-1	TRBJ2-3	NA	CSVDGGASTDTQYF
TRBV11-3	TRBJ2-3	TRBD2	CASSLGRGSTDTQYF
TRBV5-1	TRBJ2-5	TRBD2	CASRPGASGLQETQYF
TRBV6-2/TRBV6-3	TRBJ1-5	TRBD1	CASSRDRVLEPQHF
TRBV6-2/TRBV6-3	TRBJ2-7	TRBD1	CASSRQTGREQYF